In its sample, the clone carrying this T cell receptor beta chain was seen a few times. The antigen is not known. Trimming removed 8 bases from V and 5 bases from J, with 10 bases in between. This CDR3 region has 11 residues. CDR1 and CDR2 from the germline V gene are ENHRY and SYGVKD. The data originate from a study of blood T cells in healthy people across ages. Study in general: About one barcoded beta molecule per two T cells came from capture by template switching.

Each sample used at least 6 million PBMCs. Together with a sample-barcoded 5' primer, a J-beta primer mix was included in a second PCR lasting about 7 to 11 cycles. TCRdb reanalysed the 5' RACE reads using MiXCR and keeps one entry per CDR3 protein. There are a few hundred thousand distinct CDR3 sequences in the sample; roughly a quarter occur only once, and about 18% lies in the top ten. Regarding the study as a whole: PBMCs went unsorted, and a conclusive naive versus antigen-experienced comparison was therefore prevented.

The gene calls are TRBV10-3 and TRBJ2-7; a weak D match, TRBD2 (5 bases). The receptor was isolated from a woman between 65 and 79 years old in good health. What was sequenced was blood. The DNA for the CDR3 is TGTGCCATCGGTCCGGGGAACGAGCAGTACTTC. Translating gives CAIGPGNEQYF.